These 14 T cell receptor beta chains came from one sample sequenced in a study of blood T cell repertoires in COVID-19. Profiling relied on immunoSEQ multiplex PCR, and the TCRdb table lists in-frame clones only, not all of them. The sample records 55,000 to 75,000 clones, around 87% being singletons. Sequenced material: peripheral blood. Every receptor here comes from a man aged 45-60 years with active COVID-19.

This clone was seen just once. The gene calls are TRBV7-3 and TRBJ2-7; D not certain. There are 14 residues in the CDR3. Germline V gene data show CDR1 as SGHTA and CDR2 as FQGTGA. V was pared by 7 bases and J by 4 bases, with 17 bases between. CDR3 sequence: CASTETPGKYEQYF. The CDR3 region has the DNA TGTGCCAGCACCGAAACCCCTGGCAAGTACGAGCAGTACTTC.

This clone occurred once. The chain recombines TRBV5-1 with TRBJ1-2, with 10 nucleotides matching TRBD1. This CDR3 has 15 residues. In germline, CDR1 is SGHRS, CDR2 YFSETQ. The ends lost 4 bases at V and 4 bases at J; junction bases unmatched: 7. The CDR3 loop is CASSLGTGASYGYTF. The CDR3 nucleotides are TGCGCCAGCAGCCTAGGGACAGGGGCCTCCTATGGCTACACCTTC.

J is TRBJ2-1 and V is TRBV18; 13 bases are a match to TRBD2. J lost 6 bases, V lost 3 bases, and 5 bases had no gene match. CDR1 is KGHSH, CDR2 LQKENI, per germline. The CDR3 has 16 amino acids. CDR3 region: CASSPRTSGGRNEQFF. The CDR3 nucleotides are TGTGCCAGCTCACCCCGGACTAGCGGGGGCCGCAATGAGCAGTTCTTC.

The gene calls are TRBV25-1 and TRBJ1-2; no clear D gene. The CDR3 has 10 amino acids. Germline CDR1 MGHDK, CDR2 SYGVNS. Trimming removed 4 bases at V and 11 bases at J, with 8 bases between. CDR3 in amino acids: CASSAEWYTF. The DNA for the CDR3 is TGTGCCAGCAGTGCGGAGTGGTACACCTTC.

The chain joins TRBV5-8 to TRBJ1-5; 7 nucleotides match TRBD1. This CDR3 comprises 15 residues. From germline, CDR1 is SGHTS and CDR2 YDEGEE. V lost 1 base to trimming and J lost 5 bases; unmatched junction nucleotides: 6. CDR3 in amino acids: CASSLLRGFDQPQHF. The DNA for the CDR3 is TGTGCCAGCAGCTTGCTCAGGGGGTTCGATCAGCCCCAGCATTTT.

The chain recombines TRBV7-2 with TRBJ2-2; 7 positions match TRBD2. The V and J ends lost 0 bases and 6 bases, in that order; junction bases with no gene match: 1. This CDR3 contains 14 residues. Germline CDR1 SGHTA, CDR2 FQGNSA. CDR3 sequence (DNA): TGTGCCAGCAGCTTAGCGGGACTACCCGGGGAGCTGTTTTTT. It yields the protein CASSLAGLPGELFF.

The V call is TRBV9, the J call TRBJ2-2; maybe TRBD1 (6 bases). The germline V gene encodes CDR1 SGDLS and CDR2 YYNGEE. This CDR3 spans 14 amino acids. V gave up 3 bases and J gave up 6 bases, with 12 bases separating them. CDR3 DNA: TGTGCCAGCAGCGGGCGAACAGGGCCCGGGGAGCTGTTTTTT. Translating gives CASSGRTGPGELFF.

The rearrangement links TRBV5-8 to TRBJ2-3; 12 positions match TRBD2. In germline, CDR1 is SGHTS, CDR2 YDEGEE. The CDR3 consists of 17 residues. V was clipped by 4 bases and J by 4 bases; unmatched bases: 10. The CDR3 spells CASSPGLAGLWSDTQYF. The CDR3 DNA reads as TGTGCCAGCAGCCCAGGACTAGCGGGGCTCTGGTCAGATACGCAGTATTTT. The full variable domain, rest sourced from reference TRBV5-8 and TRBJ2-3, is EAGVTQSPTHLIKTRGQQATLRCSPISGHTSVYWYQQALGLGLQFLLWYDEGEERNRGNFPPRFSGRQFPNYSSELNVNALELEDSALYLCASSPGLAGLWSDTQYFGPGTRLTVL.

The chain uses TRBV27 and TRBJ2-5, with D uncertain. CDR3 length equals 15 residues. V was trimmed by 2 bases and J by 0 bases, leaving 10 bases between them. Germline V CDR1 and CDR2: MNHEY, SMNVEV (reference sequence). The chain's CDR3 is CASSLTHPYQETQYF. The CDR3 DNA follows: TGTGCCAGCAGTTTAACACACCCGTACCAAGAGACCCAGTACTTC.

The chain couples TRBV2 to TRBJ1-2, with 7 bases lining up with TRBD1. The CDR3 extends over 12 amino acids. Germline V gives CDR1 SNHLY, CDR2 FYNNEI. With V trimmed by 7 bases and J by 7 bases, 6 bases remained unmatched. CDR3 amino acids: CASTEGGSGYTF. In DNA form, the CDR3 reads TGTGCCAGCACCGAAGGGGGCTCTGGCTACACCTTC. Based on the CDR3 plus reference TRBV2 and TRBJ1-2, the full variable domain is EPEVTQTPSHQVTQMGQEVILRCVPISNHLYFYWYRQILGQKVEFLVSFYNNEISEKSEIFDDQFSVERPDGSNFTLKIRSTKLEDSAMYFCASTEGGSGYTFGSGTRLTVV.

This clone has a count of ten or more. V usage is TRBV7-3 and J usage is TRBJ2-2, with a weak D call TRBD2 (6 bases). V lost 5 bases to trimming and J lost 3 bases, with 7 bases between them. Germline V gene data show CDR1 as SGHTA and CDR2 as FQGTGA. The CDR3 is 13 residues long. CDR3 in DNA: TGTGCCAGCAGCCGGGACTACACCGGGGAGCTGTTTTTT. This translates into CASSRDYTGELFF.

V and J are TRBV28 and TRBJ2-7; 7 bases are shared with TRBD1. The trim removed 4 bases at V and 3 bases at J, leaving 6 bases unmatched. Germline loops: CDR1 MDHEN, CDR2 SYDVKM. The length of the CDR3 is 14 residues. The CDR3 reads CASSSQGLDYEQYF. CDR3 DNA: TGTGCCAGCAGTTCACAGGGGCTAGACTACGAGCAGTACTTC.

This chain joins TRBV18 and TRBJ2-7; TRBD1 agrees at 8 bases. V lost 4 bases to trimming and J lost 7 bases; unmatched junction nucleotides: 9. The CDR3 totals 14 residues. CDR1 is KGHSH, CDR2 LQKENI, per germline. DNA for the CDR3: TGTGCCAGCTCACGGCGGGACAGGTCGGAGGAGCAGTACTTC. The encoded protein is CASSRRDRSEEQYF.

The V call is TRBV12-1, the J call TRBJ1-6; TRBD1, the table's D call, was not compared with the DNA. TRBV12-1 is termed a pseudogene. This CDR3 region has 19 residues. The CDR3 loop reads CASSFRRDRGEFPGSPLHF. CDR3 DNA: TGTGCCAGCAGCTTTCGGAGGGACAGGGGTGAATTCCCGGGTTCACCCCTCCACTTT.